This entry is about one T cell receptor beta chain. Germline lookup yields CDR1 KGHSH and CDR2 LQKENI. The ends lost 4 bases at V and 3 bases at J; junction bases unmatched: 5. This CDR3 comprises 14 residues. In the study's own analysis: Amplification with reference gene primers provided the estimates of nucleated cell counts. Repertoires were generated with immunoSEQ multiplex PCR, while TCRdb's copy carries only in-frame clones and drops some. D and trimming were read from the DNA, whereas the V and J calls and clone size are those reported in that table. The sample records about 160,000 clones, over 80% being singletons. This specimen belongs to a study of blood T cell repertoires in COVID-19. As for the study in general: The study drew acute and convalescent COVID-19 samples from the United States, Italy and Spain. PBMCs, B-cell-depleted T cells, or T cells were the source of the cDNA or gDNA that made up the material.

Sequencing was done on a sample of peripheral blood. This sequence joins TRBV18 and TRBJ1-2; 7 positions agree with TRBD1. The receptor was derived from a woman older than 75 with active or convalescent COVID-19. The CDR3 region is CASSQGQVDYGYTF. The CDR3 DNA is TGTGCCAGCTCACAAGGACAGGTCGACTATGGCTACACCTTC.